This TCR beta chain was identified during a study of Graves' ophthalmopathy and Graves' hyperthyroidism. For the study at large: Untreated patients at initial diagnosis provided peripheral blood. Study-wide results and caveats: It was with 70.59% sensitivity and about 73% specificity that the model predicted ophthalmopathy progression. A classifier, a 13-signature model, separated ophthalmopathy from stable hyperthyroidism with nearly 90% sensitivity and about 82% specificity.

Beta-chain TCR CDR3 regions were amplified from RNA transcripts. First-round RT-PCR employed HTBI primers, with a second-round multiplex PCR after it. TCRdb recomputed calls from the multiplex PCR reads with MiXCR, one row per CDR3 protein. The table lists about 15,000 distinct CDR3 sequences, about 50% of them singletons. Concerning this clonotype itself: Its specificity is not known.

The CDR3 is 11 residues long. The germline V gene has CDR1 SGHAT and CDR2 FQNNGV. The germline V and J ends were trimmed by 4 bases and 5 bases, with 6 bases remaining between them. The authors diagnosed from clinical symptoms, serum thyroxine, TRAb, thyroid ultrasound and orbital computed tomography. The sequenced material came from peripheral blood. This TCR was recovered from a woman in her twenties or thirties with Graves' ophthalmopathy. The chain carries TRBV11-2 and TRBJ2-7, with no clear D. The CDR3 loop reads CASSWTDEQYV. The CDR3 coding sequence is TGTGCCAGCAGCTGGACGGACGAGCAGTACGTC.